Each of the 22 T cell receptor beta chains below was sequenced from the same sample in a study of T-cell reconstitution after alpha-beta-depleted transplantation in children. Preparation of the TCRbeta library involved a method that used unique molecular identifiers. TCRdb re-called the PCR reads with MiXCR, one entry per CDR3 protein. The data hold 700,000 to 850,000 distinct CDR3 sequences, with less than 20% observed a single time. Here the sequenced sample was PBMCs, mostly from graft donor cells, taken 360 days after TCRalphabeta/CD19-depleted stem cell transplant. The receptors shown here come from a male patient between 10 and 17 years old who had a stem cell transplant for acute lymphoblastic leukemia, so the T cells may come from the graft donor.

This sequence joins TRBV25-1 and TRBJ1-3, with unresolved D. V was trimmed by 6 bases and J by 4 bases, leaving 16 bases between them. Germline V lookup: CDR1 MGHDK, CDR2 SYGVNS. This CDR3 is built from 15 residues. In nucleotides, the CDR3 is TGTGCCAGCAGGATGGAGCTCCCCGGCGGAAACACCATATATTTT. It yields the protein CASRMELPGGNTIYF.

This clonotype was counted a few times. The V gene is TRBV11-2, the J gene TRBJ1-1; 10 nucleotides align to TRBD1. V shed 0 bases, J shed 5 bases, and the junction held 9 bases outside the gene matches. Per the germline V gene, CDR1 is SGHAT and CDR2 is FQNNGV. There are 17 residues in the CDR3. The CDR3 coding sequence is TGTGCCAGCAGCTTAGATAGGACAGGGGGTGGACGGACTGAAGCTTTCTTT. Amino acid sequence: CASSLDRTGGGRTEAFF.

Many counts were recorded for this clonotype. The CDR3 loop reads CASSLGLAGANTGELFF. The CDR3, as DNA: TGCGCCAGCAGCTTGGGACTAGCGGGAGCGAACACCGGGGAGCTGTTTTTT. The chain carries TRBV5-1 and TRBJ2-2; 12 bases match TRBD2. The CDR3 length is 17 residues. The V gene's germline CDR1 is SGHRS and CDR2 YFSETQ. Trimming at V came to 0 bases and at J to 0 bases, leaving 0 bases not matched to a gene.

The rearrangement uses TRBV5-1 and TRBJ1-5, with D possibly TRBD1 on 6 matching bases. V lost 0 bases to trimming and J lost 6 bases, with 13 bases between them. Germline CDR1 and CDR2: SGHRS and YFSETQ. The CDR3 totals 15 residues. This CDR3 reads CASSLEGGGTQPQHF. The CDR3 nucleotides read TGCGCCAGCAGCTTGGAGGGGGGAGGCACTCAGCCCCAGCATTTT.

This clonotype was detected only a few times. V and J are TRBV15 and TRBJ1-5; 9 bases match TRBD1. J was trimmed by 4 bases and V by 4 bases; bases with no gene match: 5. Germline CDR1 is LNHNV and CDR2 is YYDKDF (reference sequence). This CDR3 is 15 amino acids long. The CDR3 here is CATSTYRGLNQPQHF. Written as DNA, the CDR3 is TGTGCCACCAGCACCTACAGGGGGCTGAATCAGCCCCAGCATTTT.

In the case of this clonotype: At one of its ends the junction is not consistent with the germline gene, which may arise from a read error. V is TRBV7-9 and J is TRBJ2-1, with D perhaps assigned TRBD1 or TRBD2 (5 bases each). The length of the CDR3 is 10 residues. CDR1 and CDR2 (germline): SEHNR, FQNEAQ (reference sequence). The chain's CDR3 is CASSLSGADF. The CDR3 coding sequence is TGTGCCAGCAGCTTATCCGGGGCCGACTTC.

This clonotype was counted between two and nine times. The rearrangement links TRBV6-5 to TRBJ2-6, with 11 nucleotides matching TRBD2. CDR1 is MNHEY and CDR2 is SVGAGI in the germline V gene. After removal of 4 bases from V and 2 bases from J, the junction contained 7 bases not matched to a gene. The CDR3 loop spans 18 amino acids. CDR3 protein: CASSFISGRAAGANVLTF. CDR3 in DNA: TGTGCCAGCAGTTTCATTAGCGGGAGGGCCGCTGGGGCCAACGTCCTGACTTTC.

V usage is TRBV7-9 and J usage is TRBJ2-5; D may match TRBD1 or TRBD2 (5 bases each). CDR3 size: 13 residues. Germline CDR1 SEHNR, CDR2 FQNEAQ (reference sequence). Trimming left V 5 bases short and J 7 bases short, with 14 bases between. The CDR3 loop is CASSTRVRGTQYF. The CDR3 nucleotides are TGTGCCAGCAGCACCAGGGTGAGGGGGACCCAGTACTTC.

V gene TRBV3-1 combines with J gene TRBJ2-5, with D possibly being TRBD2 (6 bases). V lost 0 bases, J lost 5 bases, and 13 bases lay in between. CDR1 LGHDT and CDR2 YNNKEL come from the germline V gene (reference sequence). There are 15 residues in the CDR3. The CDR3 protein is CASSQEVGGVETQYF. Written as DNA, the CDR3 is TGTGCCAGCAGCCAAGAAGTCGGGGGAGTGGAGACCCAGTACTTC.

This clonotype turned up a few times. The chain uses TRBV20-1 and TRBJ2-7, with D perhaps TRBD1 or TRBD2 (5 bases each). This CDR3 region has 15 residues. Trimming shortened V by 3 bases and J by 3 bases, and 18 bases separated the two germline ends. CDR1 is DFQATT and CDR2 is SNEGSKA in the germline V gene (reference sequence). The CDR3 protein is CSARGTVANIYEQYF. CDR3 nucleotides: TGCAGTGCTAGGGGGACCGTAGCGAATATCTACGAGCAGTACTTC.

This clonotype was picked up a small number of times. J is TRBJ1-5 and V is TRBV2; TRBD1 agrees at 8 bases. CDR3 length: 16 residues. The junction had 8 bases not matched to a gene; V was cut back by 7 bases and J by 0 bases. Germline V gene sequence: CDR1 SNHLY, CDR2 FYNNEI. In DNA, the CDR3 is TGTGCCAGCAACCGCCGGACAGGGAATAGCAATCAGCCCCAGCATTTT. Its protein product is CASNRRTGNSNQPQHF.

The V and J genes are TRBV5-1 and TRBJ2-1; D uncertain. Trimming cost V 4 bases and J 8 bases, with 13 bases left between them. The length of the CDR3 is 13 residues. Germline CDR1 is SGHRS and CDR2 is YFSETQ. Here the CDR3 reads CASSAVEADEQFF. The DNA for the CDR3 is TGCGCCAGCAGCGCTGTAGAGGCGGATGAGCAGTTCTTC.

In this sample, this clonotype turned up a few times. The chain employs TRBV12-3 or TRBV12-4 and TRBJ1-4, with 9 bases that match TRBD1. After removal of 5 bases from V and 1 base from J, the junction contained 8 bases not matched to a gene. The CDR3 contains 17 residues. The CDR3 bases are TGTGCCAGCAGTCCCAGACAGGGGGAAAGAACTAATGAAAAACTGTTTTTT. It specifies CASSPRQGERTNEKLFF.

This clonotype was counted a few times. The chain joins TRBV7-6 to TRBJ2-5; TRBD2 is a possible D gene (10 bases). The V gene's germline CDR1 is SGHVS and CDR2 FNYEAQ. Trimming pared 2 bases from V and 5 bases from J, leaving 36 bases between. CDR3 length: 22 residues. The CDR3 DNA reads TGTGCCAGCAGCTTACGGGACAGGGACGATACGACTAGCGGGCGGGGCTTGGAGACCCAGTACTTC. It translates to CASSLRDRDDTTSGRGLETQYF.

This clonotype appeared many times. This sequence joins TRBV14 and TRBJ2-6; tentatively, D is TRBD1 (5 bases). The germline CDR1 and CDR2 sequences are SGHDN and FVKESK. The CDR3 has 18 residues. V dropped 2 bases and J dropped 0 bases, with 14 bases sitting between them. CDR3 bases: TGTGCCAGCAGCCAATACAACAGGCTCAGCTCTGGGGCCAACGTCCTGACTTTC. This gives the protein CASSQYNRLSSGANVLTF.

This rearrangement joins TRBV10-3 to TRBJ2-2, with D tentatively TRBD2 (5 bases). Germline V gene sequence: CDR1 ENHRY, CDR2 SYGVKD. The CDR3 sequence is 15 residues long. Trimming shortened V by 8 bases and J by 0 bases, and 13 bases separated the two germline ends. CDR3 coding DNA: TGTGCCATCTCGGACGAGGGCTCGAACACCGGGGAGCTGTTTTTT. The encoded protein is CAISDEGSNTGELFF.

This clonotype was seen a handful of times. The chain has TRBV27 and TRBJ1-5; D not certain. Germline-derived CDR1 and CDR2 are MNHEY and SMNVEV (reference sequence). This CDR3 contains 16 residues. V dropped 8 bases and J dropped 6 bases, with 23 bases sitting between them. The CDR3: CASSRGLRSWGQPQHF. As DNA, the CDR3 is TGTGCCAGCTCGCGCGGCCTGAGGTCTTGGGGTCAGCCCCAGCATTTT.

This clonotype was counted a few times. The rearrangement joins TRBV4-1 to TRBJ2-2; D is unclear. Trimming took 4 bases from V and 0 from J, leaving 15 bases between them. The CDR3 extends over 17 amino acids. From germline, CDR1 is MGHRA and CDR2 YSYEKL. In DNA form, the CDR3 reads TGCGCCAGCAGCCCACTAAGTATGTTCGCGAACACCGGGGAGCTGTTTTTT. Its protein is CASSPLSMFANTGELFF.

V and J are TRBV5-1 and TRBJ2-1; 9 bases line up with TRBD2. Germline lookup yields CDR1 SGHRS and CDR2 YFSETQ. The CDR3 contains 16 residues. The V and J ends lost 3 bases and 4 bases, in that order; junction bases with no gene match: 8. The CDR3: CASSSRASGAYNEQFF. The CDR3 DNA follows: TGCGCCAGCAGCTCTCGAGCTAGCGGGGCATACAATGAGCAGTTCTTC.

The chain recombines TRBV20-1 with TRBJ2-1; TRBD2 agrees at 7 bases. The CDR3 is made up of 11 amino acids. Germline V gene data show CDR1 as DFQATT and CDR2 as SNEGSKA (reference sequence). CDR3 sequence (DNA): TGCAGCGTTAGCGGGTACAATGAGCAGTTCTTC. Its protein is CSVSGYNEQFF.

This clonotype showed up just a few times. The rearrangement uses TRBV6-5 and TRBJ2-5; D is perhaps TRBD2 (6 bases). Per germline, CDR1 MNHEY and CDR2 SVGAGI. V shed 2 bases and J shed 5 bases, with 18 bases lying between them. This CDR3 spans 16 amino acids. This chain's CDR3 is CASSYPGLAVRETQYF. The CDR3 nucleotides read TGTGCCAGCAGTTACCCCGGGTTAGCGGTTAGGGAGACCCAGTACTTC.

This clonotype showed up just a few times. This chain uses TRBV24-1 with TRBJ2-2, with D perhaps TRBD1 or TRBD2 (5 bases each). Germline values: CDR1 KGHDR, CDR2 SFDVKD. This CDR3 comprises 17 residues. V was trimmed by 3 bases and J by 0 bases, leaving 13 bases between them. DNA of the CDR3: TGTGCCACCAGTGATCCAGCCGGGACCGCGAACACCGGGGAGCTGTTTTTT. Translation: CATSDPAGTANTGELFF.